Below, 20 T cell receptor beta chains from the same sample are listed, as sequenced in a study of cytomegalovirus exposure and HLA in healthy donors. Amplification used 60 Vbeta primers and 13 Jbeta primers. Repertoires were generated with immunoSEQ multiplex PCR, while TCRdb's copy carries only in-frame clones and drops some. The data show about 160,000 clones, roughly 80% seen once. Material for sequencing was PBMCs. The source is a woman in her fifties or sixties in good health and CMV-seronegative.

The chain's CDR3 is CASSREGGRSNEQFF. CDR3 nucleotides: TGTGCCAGCAGCCGTGAGGGGGGGCGGAGCAATGAGCAGTTCTTC. This chain joins TRBV7-3 and TRBJ2-1, with TRBD2 as a possible D gene (7 bases). The CDR3 spans 15 residues. With 5 bases removed from V and 6 bases from J, the gap between germline ends came to 17 bases. Germline CDR1 reads SGHTA; CDR2 reads FQGTGA. The full variable domain, its missing parts supplied by reference TRBV7-3 and TRBJ2-1, is GAGVSQTPSNKVTEKGKYVELRCDPISGHTALYWYRQSLGQGPEFLIYFQGTGAADDSGLPNDRFFAVRPEGSVSTLKIQRTERGDSAVYLCASSREGGRSNEQFFGPGTRLTVL.

The rearrangement uses TRBV2 and TRBJ1-2; unclear D gene. The CDR3 sequence is 14 residues long. The germline V and J ends were trimmed by 7 bases and 5 bases, with 17 bases remaining between them. Germline V gives CDR1 SNHLY, CDR2 FYNNEI. CDR3 residues: CASIQTSRGYGYTF. As DNA, the CDR3 is TGTGCCAGCATCCAAACATCGAGAGGGTATGGCTACACCTTC.

This clone was found once. This chain connects TRBV7-9 to TRBJ2-5; D is ambiguous. CDR1 and CDR2 from the germline V gene are SEHNR and FQNEAQ (reference sequence). V lost 1 base to trimming and J lost 7 bases, with 7 bases between them. The CDR3 totals 12 residues. The chain's CDR3 is CASSLGSMTQYF. CDR3 in DNA: TGTGCCAGCAGCTTAGGTTCCATGACCCAGTACTTC.

The chain couples TRBV6-1 to TRBJ2-3, with D tentatively TRBD1 (7 bases). Trimming pared 2 bases from V and 5 bases from J, leaving 20 bases between. Germline CDR1 MNHNS, CDR2 SASEGT. This CDR3 comprises 17 residues. CDR3 loop: CASSELGGTARRDTQYF. In nucleotides, the CDR3 is TGTGCCAGCAGTGAATTAGGCGGGACAGCGCGGAGAGATACGCAGTATTTT.

The chain employs TRBV7-2 and TRBJ1-6; 7 bases map to TRBD1. The CDR3 has 13 residues. After removal of 7 bases from V and 11 bases from J, the junction contained 8 bases not matched to a gene. CDR1 and CDR2 (germline): SGHTA, FQGNSA. CDR3 DNA sequence: TGTGCCAGCACCGACAGGGCCCCGACACCCCTCCACTTT. This gives the protein CASTDRAPTPLHF.

This clone appeared a few times. The chain recombines TRBV5-6 with TRBJ2-7; weak D call: TRBD1 (6 bases). V lost 0 bases, J lost 5 bases, and 9 bases lay in between. The V gene's germline CDR1 is SGHDT and CDR2 YYEEEE. This CDR3 is built from 13 residues. The CDR3 sequence: CASSLDRVDEQYF. CDR3 nucleotide sequence: TGTGCCAGCAGCTTGGACAGGGTAGACGAGCAGTACTTC.

The V gene is TRBV7-9, the J gene TRBJ2-2, with 7 bases identical to TRBD2. CDR1 and CDR2 (germline): SEHNR, FQNEAQ (reference sequence). The J segment lost 0 bases and the V segment lost 5 bases, leaving 3 bases of the junction unmatched. This CDR3 contains 15 residues. CDR3 DNA sequence: TGTGCCAGCAGCCCTAGCGGCGCGAACACCGGGGAGCTGTTTTTT. Amino acid sequence: CASSPSGANTGELFF.

The CDR3 coding sequence is TGTGCCAGCAGAACGCAGGGGGCGCTTACTAGCGGGTACCTGGAGACCCAGTACTTC. Its protein product is CASRTQGALTSGYLETQYF. This sequence joins TRBV28 and TRBJ2-5, with TRBD2 as a possible D gene (9 bases). Deletions cut 6 bases from V and 5 bases from J, with 31 bases between. CDR1 and CDR2 from the germline V gene are MDHEN and SYDVKM. The CDR3 length is 19 residues.

This clone was observed once. This chain connects TRBV6-4 to TRBJ2-5; 7 bases are a match to TRBD1. This CDR3 comprises 12 residues. In germline, CDR1 is MRHNA, CDR2 SNTAGT. V shed 1 base and J 12 bases; nucleotides not matched to a gene: 5. In nucleotides, the CDR3 is TGTGCCAGCAGTGACTGGACAGGCGTTAAGTACTTC. Translation: CASSDWTGVKYF.

CDR3 residues: CASSTGGDSQPQHF. The CDR3 DNA reads as TGCGCCAGCTCTACAGGGGGCGATAGCCAGCCCCAGCATTTT. This chain links TRBV10-2 with TRBJ1-5, with TRBD1 identical over 9 bases. Germline loops: CDR1 WSHSY, CDR2 SAAADI. CDR3 length: 14 amino acids. Losses at the gene ends were 8 bases for V and 7 bases for J; bases not matched to a gene: 9.

CDR3 in amino acids: CASNPQAGPTGELFF. The CDR3, as DNA: TGTGCCAGCAACCCCCAGGCAGGGCCAACCGGGGAGCTGTTTTTT. The V and J genes are TRBV25-1 and TRBJ2-2; possibly TRBD1 for D (5 bases). The CDR3 totals 15 residues. With 7 bases removed from V and 5 bases from J, the gap between germline ends came to 17 bases. CDR1 and CDR2 (germline): MGHDK, SYGVNS.

The chain uses TRBV30 and TRBJ2-1; 10 bases are shared with TRBD2. Germline-derived CDR1 and CDR2 are GTSNPN and SVGIG (reference sequence). The J segment lost 13 bases and the V segment lost 5 bases, leaving 32 bases of the junction unmatched. CDR3 length: 20 residues. The CDR3 here is CAWSIDRGEPSGSLNPGQFF. CDR3 nucleotide sequence: TGTGCCTGGTCTATTGACAGGGGTGAGCCTAGCGGGAGCTTGAATCCTGGCCAGTTCTTC.

A remark on this clone: The limits of the CDR3 on the DNA are not certain, so only TCRdb's listed CDR3 is given. The J gene is TRBJ1-2, the V gene TRBV29-1. Per germline, CDR1 SQVTM and CDR2 ANQGSEA. The CDR3 extends over 21 residues, inclusive of both ends. The CDR3 loop reads CSVEDHDFRGNRARMSYGYTF.

The chain joins TRBV18 to TRBJ1-4; 10 nucleotides match TRBD1. The CDR3 totals 14 residues. Germline CDR1 reads KGHSH; CDR2 reads LQKENI. With 3 bases clipped from V and 8 bases from J, the junction kept 3 bases outside the gene matches. DNA for the CDR3: TGTGCCAGCTCACCCGGGACAGGGGACGAAAAACTGTTTTTT. This codes for CASSPGTGDEKLFF.

J is TRBJ2-6 and V is TRBV6-1; weak D call: TRBD1 (6 bases). CDR1 MNHNS and CDR2 SASEGT come from the germline V gene. With 7 bases removed from V and 0 bases from J, the gap between germline ends came to 10 bases. The CDR3 is made up of 15 amino acids. The CDR3 spells CASTEGGSGANVLTF. The DNA for the CDR3 is TGTGCCAGCACCGAAGGGGGCTCTGGGGCCAACGTCCTGACTTTC.

The gene calls are TRBV7-9 and TRBJ1-2; TRBD1 is a possible D gene (5 bases). This CDR3 contains 14 residues. Trimming removed 1 base from V and 7 bases from J, with 13 bases in between. From germline, CDR1 is SEHNR and CDR2 FQNEAQ (reference sequence). The chain's CDR3 is CASSLVGTSSGYTF. DNA of the CDR3: TGTGCCAGCAGCTTAGTGGGGACTAGCTCTGGCTACACCTTC.

This chain joins TRBV19 and TRBJ2-3; possibly TRBD2 for D (6 bases). Trimming left V 3 bases short and J 0 bases short, with 10 bases between. CDR3 length: 15 residues. The germline CDR1 and CDR2 sequences are LNHDA and SQIVND (reference sequence). CDR3 sequence: CASSIFGGSTDTQYF. The CDR3 DNA sequence: TGTGCCAGTAGTATCTTCGGGGGAAGCACAGATACGCAGTATTTT. The complete variable domain, with remaining parts taken from reference TRBV19 and TRBJ2-3, reads DGGITQSPKYLFRKEGQNVTLSCEQNLNHDAMYWYRQDPGQGLRLIYYSQIVNDFQKGDIAEGYSVSREKKESFPLTVTSAQKNPTAFYLCASSIFGGSTDTQYFGPGTRLTVL.

The rearrangement joins TRBV28 to TRBJ1-3; weak D call: TRBD1 (5 bases). The CDR3 extends over 14 amino acids. Deletions cut 8 bases from V and 3 bases from J, with 14 bases between. Germline V gives CDR1 MDHEN, CDR2 SYDVKM. The CDR3 DNA sequence: TGTGCCAGCGGTGGGGCCCGGATTGGAAACACCATATATTTT. It yields the protein CASGGARIGNTIYF.

The chain uses TRBV28 and TRBJ2-7; the match to TRBD2 covers 9 bases. The CDR3 covers 18 residues. Germline loops: CDR1 MDHEN, CDR2 SYDVKM. Unmatched junction bases numbered 18, after V lost 6 bases and J lost 3 bases. CDR3: CASSSLSAGGGLGYEQYF. The CDR3, as DNA: TGTGCCAGCAGCTCCCTCTCAGCGGGGGGCGGGCTGGGCTACGAGCAGTACTTC.

The chain uses TRBV7-9 and TRBJ1-1; no firm D call. V dropped 5 bases and J dropped 4 bases, with 14 bases sitting between them. The CDR3 length is 14 residues. The V gene's germline CDR1 is SEHNR and CDR2 FQNEAQ (reference sequence). The CDR3 region has the DNA TGTGCCAGCAGCCGTGAGAGTTGGAGCACTGAAGCTTTCTTT. Protein sequence: CASSRESWSTEAFF. The entire variable domain, with the rest obtained from reference TRBV7-9 and TRBJ1-1, is as follows: DTGVSQNPRHKITKRGQNVTFRCDPISEHNRLYWYRQTLGQGPEFLTYFQNEAQLEKSRLLSDRFSAERPKGSFSTLEIQRTEQGDSAMYLCASSRESWSTEAFFGQGTRLTVV.